A single sample is the source of the 9 T cell receptor beta chains below, sequenced in a study of blood T cell repertoires in COVID-19 (dated by TCRdb to 2020 to 2022). The library was made by the immunoSEQ multiplex PCR assay. TCRdb limited this immuneACCESS table to in-frame rearrangements with V and J called. A share of clones is missing; checked studies link under half to unresolved V genes, and the rest is unexplained. A total of 90,000 to 130,000 clones appear in this sample, roughly 82% of them only once. 15% to 20% of the sample is held by the ten biggest clonotypes. Sequenced material: peripheral blood. All receptors come from a woman between 55 and 75 years old with acute or convalescent COVID-19.

The chain joins TRBV4-2 to TRBJ1-4; the D gene is possibly TRBD1 (6 bases). In germline, CDR1 is LGHNA, CDR2 YNFKEQ. Trimming took 4 bases from V and 3 from J, leaving 9 bases between them. CDR3 length: 14 amino acids. The DNA for the CDR3 is TGTGCCAGCAGCCCCCGGACAGCTAATGAAAAACTGTTTTTT. It translates to CASSPRTANEKLFF.

The V gene is TRBV7-8, the J gene TRBJ2-1, with TRBD1 matching 7 bases. The CDR3 has 16 residues. The J segment lost 8 bases and the V segment lost 5 bases, leaving 15 bases of the junction unmatched. Looked up from germline, CDR1 is SGHVS and CDR2 is FQNEAQ. CDR3 bases: TGTGCCAGCAGCAGACAAACAGGGGCGGTCTGGGATGAGCAGTTCTTC. The encoded protein is CASSRQTGAVWDEQFF.

V usage is TRBV18 and J usage is TRBJ1-3, with 8 positions matching TRBD1. Germline CDR1 reads KGHSH; CDR2 reads LQKENI. With 3 bases clipped from V and 2 bases from J, the junction kept 3 bases outside the gene matches. The length of the CDR3 is 15 residues. CDR3 in amino acids: CASSPPGQAGNTIYF. CDR3 DNA: TGTGCCAGCTCACCGCCGGGACAGGCTGGAAACACCATATATTTT.

In this sample, this clone turned up once. A junction boundary mismatches the germline segment, possibly from a read error. The chain has TRBV9 and TRBJ2-7; the match to TRBD2 covers 9 bases. Looked up from germline, CDR1 is SGDLS and CDR2 is YYNGEE. This CDR3 contains 14 residues. The CDR3 DNA follows: TGCCCCCGCGGGCGGGGGGGCATAGCATACGAGCAGTACTTC. Its protein is CPRGRGGIAYEQYF.

The chain couples TRBV30 to TRBJ2-1, with D uncertain. The V and J ends lost 2 bases and 12 bases respectively, with 11 bases between them. From germline, CDR1 is GTSNPN and CDR2 SVGIG (reference sequence). The CDR3 loop spans 11 amino acids. In DNA, the CDR3 is TGTGCCTGGAGTATCTACCTTCCGCAGTTCTTC. It is translated as CAWSIYLPQFF. Complete variable domain (other parts from reference TRBV30 and TRBJ2-1): SQTIHQWPATLVQPVGSPLSLECTVEGTSNPNLYWYRQAAGRGLQLLFYSVGIGQISSEVPQNLSASRPQDRQFILSSKKLLLSDSGFYLCAWSIYLPQFFGPGTRLTVL.

This chain joins TRBV4-3 and TRBJ1-4; 7 bases are shared with TRBD1. The V segment lost 1 base and the J segment 6 bases; nucleotides outside the gene matches: 2. CDR1 is LGHNA, CDR2 YSLEER, per germline. This CDR3 spans 14 amino acids. CDR3 amino acids: CASSQAGQDEKLFF. CDR3 DNA sequence: TGCGCCAGCAGCCAAGCCGGACAGGATGAAAAACTGTTTTTT.

This chain joins TRBV19 and TRBJ1-4; 8 bases match TRBD1. Germline lookup yields CDR1 LNHDA and CDR2 SQIVND (reference sequence). This CDR3 comprises 15 residues. The V segment lost 5 bases and the J segment 4 bases; nucleotides outside the gene matches: 6. The CDR3 loop is CASSFTGGHNEKLFF. CDR3 nucleotides: TGTGCCAGTAGTTTCACAGGGGGACATAATGAAAAACTGTTTTTT.

This clone has only a few counts. The chain is built from TRBV11-3 and TRBJ1-3, with 7 nucleotides matching TRBD1. This CDR3 is built from 15 residues. V trimming: 5 bases; J trimming: 0 bases; junction bases outside the gene matches: 4. Germline V gene lookup returns CDR1 SGHNT and CDR2 YENEEA. CDR3 sequence (DNA): TGTGCCAGCAGCCCAAGGACAGGCTCTGGAAACACCATATATTTT. Protein sequence: CASSPRTGSGNTIYF.

This sequence joins TRBV2 and TRBJ2-1, with 8 bases matching TRBD2. The CDR3 is 15 amino acids. Trimming removed 6 bases from V and 0 bases from J; junction bases left unmatched: 4. CDR1 and CDR2 (germline): SNHLY, FYNNEI. CDR3 sequence (DNA): TGTGCCAGCAGGGCTCTAGCGGGCTCCTACAATGAGCAGTTCTTC. Protein sequence: CASRALAGSYNEQFF.